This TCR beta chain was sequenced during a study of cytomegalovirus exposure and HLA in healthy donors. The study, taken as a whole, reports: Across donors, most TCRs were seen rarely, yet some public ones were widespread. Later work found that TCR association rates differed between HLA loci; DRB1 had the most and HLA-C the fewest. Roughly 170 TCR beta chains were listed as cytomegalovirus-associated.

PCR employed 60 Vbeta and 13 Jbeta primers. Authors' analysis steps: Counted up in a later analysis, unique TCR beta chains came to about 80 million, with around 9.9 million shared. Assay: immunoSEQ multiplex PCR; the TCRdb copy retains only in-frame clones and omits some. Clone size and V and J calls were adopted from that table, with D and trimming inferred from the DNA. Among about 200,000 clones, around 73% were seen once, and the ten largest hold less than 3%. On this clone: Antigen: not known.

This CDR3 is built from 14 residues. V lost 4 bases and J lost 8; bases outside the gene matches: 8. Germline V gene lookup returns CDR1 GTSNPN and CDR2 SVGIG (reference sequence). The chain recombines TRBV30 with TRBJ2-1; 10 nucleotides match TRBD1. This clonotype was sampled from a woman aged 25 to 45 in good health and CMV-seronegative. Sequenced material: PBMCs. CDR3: CAWTTGQGQDEQFF. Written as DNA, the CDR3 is TGTGCCTGGACTACGGGACAGGGGCAAGATGAGCAGTTCTTC.